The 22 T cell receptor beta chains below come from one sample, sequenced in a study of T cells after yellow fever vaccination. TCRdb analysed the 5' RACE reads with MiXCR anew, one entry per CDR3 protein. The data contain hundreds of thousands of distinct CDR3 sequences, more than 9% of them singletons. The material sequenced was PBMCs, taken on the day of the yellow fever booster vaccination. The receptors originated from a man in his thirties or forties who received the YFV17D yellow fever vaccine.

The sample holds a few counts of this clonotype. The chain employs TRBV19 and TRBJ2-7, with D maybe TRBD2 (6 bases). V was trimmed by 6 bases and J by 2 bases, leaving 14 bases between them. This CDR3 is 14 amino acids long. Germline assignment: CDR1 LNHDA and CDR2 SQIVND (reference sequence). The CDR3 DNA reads TGTGCCAGTAGAGGAGGGACTGCCGCCTACGAGCAGTACTTC. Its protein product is CASRGGTAAYEQYF.

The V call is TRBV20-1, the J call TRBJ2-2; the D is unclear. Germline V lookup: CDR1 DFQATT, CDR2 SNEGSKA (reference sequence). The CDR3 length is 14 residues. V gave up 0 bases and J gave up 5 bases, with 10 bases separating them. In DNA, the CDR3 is TGCAGTGCTAGAGAAGACCACTGGACCGGGGAGCTGTTTTTT. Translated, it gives CSAREDHWTGELFF.

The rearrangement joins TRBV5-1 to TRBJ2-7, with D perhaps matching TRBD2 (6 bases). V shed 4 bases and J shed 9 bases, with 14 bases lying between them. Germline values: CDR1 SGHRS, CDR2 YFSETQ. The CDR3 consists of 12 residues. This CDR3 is CASSQDYRAQYF. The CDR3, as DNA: TGCGCCAGCAGCCAGGACTACCGGGCGCAGTACTTC.

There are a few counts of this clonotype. For the CDR3, the DNA is TGTGCCAGCAGCACGTTGCCAGATACGCAGTATTTT. Translation: CASSTLPDTQYF. V gene TRBV5-6 combines with J gene TRBJ2-3; D gene ambiguous. Deletions cut 4 bases from V and 4 bases from J, with 7 bases between. The CDR3 consists of 12 residues. From germline, CDR1 is SGHDT and CDR2 YYEEEE.

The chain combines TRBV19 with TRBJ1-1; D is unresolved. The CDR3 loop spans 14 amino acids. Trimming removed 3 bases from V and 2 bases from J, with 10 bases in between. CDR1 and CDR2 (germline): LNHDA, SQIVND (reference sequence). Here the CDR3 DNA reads TGTGCCAGTAGTATGCCTCGAGACAACACTGAAGCTTTCTTT. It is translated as CASSMPRDNTEAFF. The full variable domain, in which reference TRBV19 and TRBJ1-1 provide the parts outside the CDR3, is DGGITQSPKYLFRKEGQNVTLSCEQNLNHDAMYWYRQDPGQGLRLIYYSQIVNDFQKGDIAEGYSVSREKKESFPLTVTSAQKNPTAFYLCASSMPRDNTEAFFGQGTRLTVV.

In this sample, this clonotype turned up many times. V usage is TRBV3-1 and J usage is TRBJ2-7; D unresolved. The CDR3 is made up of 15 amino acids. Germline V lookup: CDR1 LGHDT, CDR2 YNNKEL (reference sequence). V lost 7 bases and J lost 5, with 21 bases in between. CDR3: CASKSPRPHPDEQYF. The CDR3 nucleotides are TGTGCCAGCAAAAGCCCAAGGCCCCACCCAGACGAGCAGTACTTC.

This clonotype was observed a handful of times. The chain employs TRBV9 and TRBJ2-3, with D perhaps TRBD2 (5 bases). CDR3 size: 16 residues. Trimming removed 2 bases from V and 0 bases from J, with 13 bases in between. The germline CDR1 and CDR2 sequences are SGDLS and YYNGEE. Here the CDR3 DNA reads TGTGCCAGCAGCGTTAGCGATGGCGGGAGCACAGATACGCAGTATTTT. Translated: CASSVSDGGSTDTQYF.

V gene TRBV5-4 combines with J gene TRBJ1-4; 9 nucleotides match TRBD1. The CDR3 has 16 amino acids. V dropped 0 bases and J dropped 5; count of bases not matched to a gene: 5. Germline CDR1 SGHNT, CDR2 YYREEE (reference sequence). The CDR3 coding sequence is TGTGCCAGCAGCTTGGGACGGGACAGGGCGAATGAAAAACTGTTTTTT. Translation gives CASSLGRDRANEKLFF.

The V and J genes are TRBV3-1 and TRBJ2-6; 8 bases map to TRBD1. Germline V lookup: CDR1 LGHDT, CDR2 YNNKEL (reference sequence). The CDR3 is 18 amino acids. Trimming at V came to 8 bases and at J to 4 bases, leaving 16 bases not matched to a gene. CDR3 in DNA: TGTGCCAGCTCCATGCAGGGACAGGTAGAGCTCGGGGCCAACGTCCTGACTTTC. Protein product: CASSMQGQVELGANVLTF. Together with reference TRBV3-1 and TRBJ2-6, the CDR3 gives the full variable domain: DTAVSQTPKYLVTQMGNDKSIKCEQNLGHDTMYWYKQDSKKFLKIMFSYNNKELIINETVPNRFSPKSPDKAHLNLHINSLELGDSAVYFCASSMQGQVELGANVLTFGAGSRLTVL.

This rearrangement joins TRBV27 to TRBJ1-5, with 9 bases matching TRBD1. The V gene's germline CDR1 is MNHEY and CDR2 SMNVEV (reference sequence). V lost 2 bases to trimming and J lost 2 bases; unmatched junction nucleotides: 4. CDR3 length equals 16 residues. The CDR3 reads CASSLGQGMGNQPQHF. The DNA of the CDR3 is TGTGCCAGCAGTTTAGGACAGGGGATGGGCAATCAGCCCCAGCATTTT.

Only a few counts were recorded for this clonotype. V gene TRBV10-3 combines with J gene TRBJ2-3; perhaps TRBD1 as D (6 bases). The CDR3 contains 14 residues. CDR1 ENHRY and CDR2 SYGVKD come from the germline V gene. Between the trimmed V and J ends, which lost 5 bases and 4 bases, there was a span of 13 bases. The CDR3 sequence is CAISQQGSADTQYF. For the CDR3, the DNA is TGTGCCATCAGTCAACAGGGAAGCGCAGATACGCAGTATTTT.

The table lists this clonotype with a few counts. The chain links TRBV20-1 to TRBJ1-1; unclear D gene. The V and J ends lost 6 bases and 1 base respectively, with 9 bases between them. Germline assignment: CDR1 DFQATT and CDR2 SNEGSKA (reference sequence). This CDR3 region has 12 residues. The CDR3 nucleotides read TGCAGTGCAAATGGAGGGAACACTGAAGCTTTCTTT. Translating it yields CSANGGNTEAFF.

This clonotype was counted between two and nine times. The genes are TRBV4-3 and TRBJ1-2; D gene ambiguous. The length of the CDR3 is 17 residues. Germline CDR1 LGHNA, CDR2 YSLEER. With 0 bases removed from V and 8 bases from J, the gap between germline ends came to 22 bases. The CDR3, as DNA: TGCGCCAGCAGCCAAGATCGGGAGTTACAGCTGACTGGCGGCTACACCTTC. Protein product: CASSQDRELQLTGGYTF.

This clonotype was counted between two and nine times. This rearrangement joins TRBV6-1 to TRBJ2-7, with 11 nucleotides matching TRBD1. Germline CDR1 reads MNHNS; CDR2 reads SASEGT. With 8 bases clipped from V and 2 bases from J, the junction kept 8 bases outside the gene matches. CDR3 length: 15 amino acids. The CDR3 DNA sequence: TGTGCCAGCCTCCACTGGGACAGGGGGGCCTACGAGCAGTACTTC. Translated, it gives CASLHWDRGAYEQYF.

CDR3 in amino acids: CASSITGTGTEAFF. The CDR3 DNA sequence: TGCGCCAGCAGCATTACCGGGACAGGTACTGAAGCTTTCTTT. The rearrangement joins TRBV5-1 to TRBJ1-1; TRBD1 matches at 8 bases. V lost 4 bases to trimming and J lost 5 bases; unmatched junction nucleotides: 7. The CDR3 totals 14 residues. Germline V gene data show CDR1 as SGHRS and CDR2 as YFSETQ.

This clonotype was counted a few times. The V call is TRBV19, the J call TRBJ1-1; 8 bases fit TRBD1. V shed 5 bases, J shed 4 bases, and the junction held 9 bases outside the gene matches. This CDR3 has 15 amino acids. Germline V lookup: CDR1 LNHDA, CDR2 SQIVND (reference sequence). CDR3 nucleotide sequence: TGTGCCAGTAGTCAAACAGGGGGTTTCCTCACTGAAGCTTTCTTT. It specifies CASSQTGGFLTEAFF. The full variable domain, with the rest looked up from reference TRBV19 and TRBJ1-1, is DGGITQSPKYLFRKEGQNVTLSCEQNLNHDAMYWYRQDPGQGLRLIYYSQIVNDFQKGDIAEGYSVSREKKESFPLTVTSAQKNPTAFYLCASSQTGGFLTEAFFGQGTRLTVV.

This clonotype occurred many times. CDR3 sequence reads: CASSWGGMNTEAFF. CDR3 bases: TGTGCCAGCAGTTGGGGGGGTATGAACACTGAAGCTTTCTTT. The chain combines TRBV27 with TRBJ1-1; tentative D call: TRBD1 (5 bases). Germline assignment: CDR1 MNHEY and CDR2 SMNVEV (reference sequence). Trimming cost V 4 bases and J 0 bases, with 9 bases left between them. The CDR3 covers 14 residues.

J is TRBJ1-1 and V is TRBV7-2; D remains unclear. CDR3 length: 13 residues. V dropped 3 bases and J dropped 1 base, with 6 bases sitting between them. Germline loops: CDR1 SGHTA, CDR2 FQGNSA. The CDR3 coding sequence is TGTGCCAGCAGCTTCGGCCCGAACACTGAAGCTTTCTTT. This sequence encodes CASSFGPNTEAFF.

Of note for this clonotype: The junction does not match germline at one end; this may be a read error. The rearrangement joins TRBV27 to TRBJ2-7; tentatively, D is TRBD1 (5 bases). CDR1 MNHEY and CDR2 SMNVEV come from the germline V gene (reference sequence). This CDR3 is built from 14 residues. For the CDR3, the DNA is TGTGCCAGCAGTTTTTTGGGGCGCATCTACGAGCAGCACTTC. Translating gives CASSFLGRIYEQHF.

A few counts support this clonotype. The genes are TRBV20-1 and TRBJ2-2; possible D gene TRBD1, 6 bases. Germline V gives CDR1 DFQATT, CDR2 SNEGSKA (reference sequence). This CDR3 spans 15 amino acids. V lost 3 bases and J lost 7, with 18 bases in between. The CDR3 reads CSASRRGAYGGELFF. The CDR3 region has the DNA TGCAGTGCTAGCCGCAGGGGCGCATATGGCGGGGAGCTGTTTTTT.

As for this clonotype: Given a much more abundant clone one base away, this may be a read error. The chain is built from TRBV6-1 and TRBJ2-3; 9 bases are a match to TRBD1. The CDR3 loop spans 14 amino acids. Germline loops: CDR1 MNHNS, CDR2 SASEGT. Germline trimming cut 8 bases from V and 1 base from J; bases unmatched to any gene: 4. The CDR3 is CASGTGLRTDTQYF. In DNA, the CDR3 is TGTGCCAGCGGGACAGGGTTACGCACAGATACGCAGTATTTT.

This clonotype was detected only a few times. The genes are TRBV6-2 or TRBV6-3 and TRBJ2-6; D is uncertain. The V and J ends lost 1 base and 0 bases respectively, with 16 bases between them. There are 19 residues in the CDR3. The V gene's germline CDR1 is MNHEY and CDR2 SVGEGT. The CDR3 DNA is TGTGCCAGCAGTTACTTCTTAGGGAACCTGGGCTCTGGGGCCAACGTCCTGACTTTC. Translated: CASSYFLGNLGSGANVLTF.